These 18 T cell receptor beta chains came from one sample sequenced in a study of CD8 T cells in ankylosing spondylitis. MiXCR, run by TCRdb on the 5' RACE reads, gives a single entry per CDR3 protein. The sample lists 300,000 to 400,000 distinct CDR3 sequences, about 15% occurring once. Sequenced input: blood, either unsorted or a sorted T cell fraction (not recorded which). Receptors originate from a male donor with ankylosing spondylitis or in good health (not recorded which).

The rearrangement joins TRBV5-1 to TRBJ2-1; TRBD1 or TRBD2 may be the D gene (5 bases each). Looked up from germline, CDR1 is SGHRS and CDR2 is YFSETQ. This CDR3 is 13 amino acids long. V was trimmed by 0 bases and J by 10 bases, leaving 11 bases between them. As DNA, the CDR3 is TGCGCCAGCAGCTTGGGGACGGGACCCGAGCAGTTCTTC. Protein product: CASSLGTGPEQFF.

This sequence joins TRBV12-3 or TRBV12-4 and TRBJ1-6; 8 positions match TRBD1. With V trimmed by 5 bases and J by 7 bases, 4 bases remained unmatched. The CDR3 extends over 14 amino acids. The CDR3 nucleotides read TGTGCCAGCAGTCTCCGGGACAGGAATTCACCCCTCCACTTT. Translation: CASSLRDRNSPLHF.

J is TRBJ2-1 and V is TRBV7-2; a possible D gene is TRBD2 (6 bases). Germline loops: CDR1 SGHTA, CDR2 FQGNSA. This CDR3 has 14 amino acids. V lost 6 bases and J 10 bases, leaving 19 bases between the germline ends. This chain's CDR3 is CASRLNPGDREQFF. DNA for the CDR3: TGTGCCAGCAGACTCAACCCGGGGGATCGAGAGCAGTTCTTC.

This clonotype has more than one count but fewer than ten. V usage is TRBV20-1 and J usage is TRBJ2-5; maybe TRBD2 (5 bases). The CDR3 loop spans 13 amino acids. Germline CDR1 reads DFQATT; CDR2 reads SNEGSKA (reference sequence). CDR3 sequence reads: CSYIAGFAETQYF. For the CDR3, the DNA is TGCAGCTATATCGCGGGTTTTGCAGAGACCCAGTACTTC.

This clonotype was counted at least ten times. The gene calls are TRBV10-3 and TRBJ2-5; D is perhaps TRBD2 (6 bases). V lost 2 bases, J lost 1 base, and 8 bases lay in between. CDR3 length: 14 amino acids. Germline CDR1 and CDR2: ENHRY and SYGVKD. CDR3: CAISEGTAQETQYF. CDR3 DNA sequence: TGTGCCATCAGTGAGGGGACTGCCCAAGAGACCCAGTACTTC.

The chain joins TRBV5-1 to TRBJ1-2; D not resolved. Trimming took 1 base from V and 7 from J, leaving 14 bases between them. The V gene's germline CDR1 is SGHRS and CDR2 YFSETQ. This CDR3 has 14 amino acids. CDR3 residues: CASSLILLGGGYTF. The CDR3 bases are TGCGCCAGCAGCTTGATCCTTCTCGGAGGTGGCTACACCTTC.

The chain carries TRBV2 and TRBJ2-1; TRBD2 aligns across 14 bases. The CDR3 covers 15 residues. The germline V gene encodes CDR1 SNHLY and CDR2 FYNNEI. With V trimmed by 6 bases and J by 9 bases, 7 bases remained unmatched. DNA for the CDR3: TGTGCCAGCAGGAGACTAGCGGGGGGGCACGGTGAGCAGTTCTTC. This encodes CASRRLAGGHGEQFF. The full variable domain, completed using reference TRBV2 and TRBJ2-1, is EPEVTQTPSHQVTQMGQEVILRCVPISNHLYFYWYRQILGQKVEFLVSFYNNEISEKSEIFDDQFSVERPDGSNFTLKIRSTKLEDSAMYFCASRRLAGGHGEQFFGPGTRLTVL.

The chain carries TRBV7-9 and TRBJ1-2, with no clear D. The CDR3 loop spans 11 amino acids. Trimming took 6 bases from V and 4 from J, leaving 6 bases between them. The germline gives CDR1 SEHNR, CDR2 FQNEAQ (reference sequence). CDR3 bases: TGTGCCAGCAGGGCGAGCTATGGCTACACCTTC. Translating it yields CASRASYGYTF.

The V call is TRBV5-1, the J call TRBJ2-1; 9 bases match TRBD2. Germline V CDR1 and CDR2: SGHRS, YFSETQ. Unmatched junction bases numbered 9, after V lost 3 bases and J lost 8 bases. This CDR3 spans 15 amino acids. CDR3 loop: CASSWSSGSVYEQFF. DNA for the CDR3: TGCGCCAGCAGCTGGAGTAGCGGGAGTGTCTATGAGCAGTTCTTC.

This clonotype turned up a few times. This sequence joins TRBV27 and TRBJ2-1; 8 bases are shared with TRBD2. V gave up 7 bases and J gave up 9 bases; unmatched junction bases: 11. This CDR3 is built from 14 residues. Germline CDR1 and CDR2: MNHEY and SMNVEV (reference sequence). The CDR3 loop is CASKSEALAGEQFF. The CDR3 region has the DNA TGTGCCAGCAAATCGGAAGCGCTAGCGGGTGAGCAGTTCTTC.

This clonotype was seen at least ten times. The chain couples TRBV12-3 or TRBV12-4 to TRBJ2-1, with D uncertain. V was shortened by 3 bases and J by 0 bases, with 9 bases between the two germline ends. This CDR3 contains 15 residues. The CDR3 protein is CASSFRQSSYNEQFF. Here the CDR3 DNA reads TGTGCCAGCAGTTTTCGGCAGAGCTCCTACAATGAGCAGTTCTTC.

The J gene is TRBJ2-2, the V gene TRBV5-1; 9 positions match TRBD1. J gave up 2 bases and V 0 bases, and 2 bases lay outside the gene matches. Germline CDR1 and CDR2: SGHRS and YFSETQ. This CDR3 region has 16 residues. The CDR3 bases are TGCGCCAGCAGCTTGGAGGGACAGGGAAACACCGGGGAGCTGTTTTTT. Protein product: CASSLEGQGNTGELFF.

The table lists this clonotype with a few counts. The V and J genes are TRBV19 and TRBJ2-5, with D possibly matching TRBD2 (6 bases). The V gene lost 4 bases and the J gene lost 1 base, with 10 bases spanning the gap. The CDR3 spans 14 residues. Germline loops: CDR1 LNHDA, CDR2 SQIVND (reference sequence). The CDR3 DNA reads TGTGCCAGTAGTACGCGGGATTTCCAAGAGACCCAGTACTTC. Amino acid sequence: CASSTRDFQETQYF.

This clonotype was counted a few times. The V call is TRBV19, the J call TRBJ2-2; tentatively, D is TRBD1 or TRBD2 (6 bases each). CDR3 length: 15 amino acids. Germline V CDR1 and CDR2: LNHDA, SQIVND (reference sequence). The ends were cut back, 9 bases at V and 2 bases at J, with 16 bases in the middle. DNA of the CDR3: TGTGCCAGCAAAGTAACCGGGGGCAACACCGGGGAGCTGTTTTTT. Translation gives CASKVTGGNTGELFF.

In its sample, this clonotype was seen a few times. The V gene is TRBV29-1, the J gene TRBJ2-5; 14 bases fit TRBD2. The CDR3 runs to 16 residues. Per germline, CDR1 SQVTM and CDR2 ANQGSEA. V was clipped by 1 base and J by 4 bases; unmatched bases: 5. CDR3: CSVEGTSGGTGETQYF. CDR3 in DNA: TGCAGCGTTGAAGGGACTAGCGGGGGGACAGGAGAGACCCAGTACTTC.

The chain recombines TRBV12-3 or TRBV12-4 with TRBJ2-3, with D perhaps TRBD2 (6 bases). Trimming removed 3 bases from V and 2 bases from J, with 18 bases in between. There are 17 residues in the CDR3. CDR3 sequence: CASSFGSLGEDTDTQYF. The CDR3 DNA is TGTGCCAGCAGTTTCGGGTCCTTGGGGGAGGACACAGATACGCAGTATTTT.

J is TRBJ2-7 and V is TRBV7-9; 7 bases align to TRBD2. Per the germline V gene, CDR1 is SEHNR and CDR2 is FQNEAQ (reference sequence). The ends lost 5 bases at V and 7 bases at J; junction bases unmatched: 11. This CDR3 spans 14 amino acids. The CDR3 spells CASSNLGGGYEQYF. In DNA, the CDR3 is TGTGCCAGCAGCAACCTTGGGGGGGGGTATGAGCAGTACTTC.

A few counts support this clonotype. V gene TRBV10-3 combines with J gene TRBJ2-3; D is possibly TRBD2 (6 bases). The CDR3 extends over 13 amino acids. Germline loops: CDR1 ENHRY, CDR2 SYGVKD. Trimming shortened V by 3 bases and J by 6 bases, and 10 bases separated the two germline ends. CDR3 coding DNA: TGTGCCATCAGTGATGACGGAGGGGATACGCAGTATTTT. This gives the protein CAISDDGGDTQYF.